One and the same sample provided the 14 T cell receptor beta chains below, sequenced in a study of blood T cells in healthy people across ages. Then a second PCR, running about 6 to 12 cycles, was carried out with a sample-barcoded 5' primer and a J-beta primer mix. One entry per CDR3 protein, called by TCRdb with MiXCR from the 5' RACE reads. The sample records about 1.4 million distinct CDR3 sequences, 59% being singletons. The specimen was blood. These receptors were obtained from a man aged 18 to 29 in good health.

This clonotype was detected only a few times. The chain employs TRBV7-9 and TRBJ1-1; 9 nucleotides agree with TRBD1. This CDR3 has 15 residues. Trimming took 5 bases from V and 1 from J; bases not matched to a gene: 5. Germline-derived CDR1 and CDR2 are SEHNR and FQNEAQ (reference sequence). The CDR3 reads CASSPAGQGNTEAFF. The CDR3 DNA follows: TGTGCCAGCAGCCCCGCGGGACAGGGGAACACTGAAGCTTTCTTT. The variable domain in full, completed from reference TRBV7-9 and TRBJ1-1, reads DTGVSQNPRHKITKRGQNVTFRCDPISEHNRLYWYRQTLGQGPEFLTYFQNEAQLEKSRLLSDRFSAERPKGSFSTLEIQRTEQGDSAMYLCASSPAGQGNTEAFFGQGTRLTVV.

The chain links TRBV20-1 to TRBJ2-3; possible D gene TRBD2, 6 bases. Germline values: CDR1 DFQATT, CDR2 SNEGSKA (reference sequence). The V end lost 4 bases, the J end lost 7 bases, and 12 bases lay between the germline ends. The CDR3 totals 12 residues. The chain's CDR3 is CSATGVEYTQYF. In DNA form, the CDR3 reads TGCAGTGCTACGGGGGTAGAGTATACGCAGTATTTT.

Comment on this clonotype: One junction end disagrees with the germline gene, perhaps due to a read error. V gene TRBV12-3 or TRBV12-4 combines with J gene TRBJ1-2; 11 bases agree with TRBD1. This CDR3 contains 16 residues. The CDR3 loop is CASSGTGGDLNYGCTF. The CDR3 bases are TGTGCCAGCAGTGGGACAGGGGGGGACCTTAACTATGGCTGCACCTTC.

CDR3 amino acids: CASSLLGEGYPSYEQYF. CDR3 coding DNA: TGTGCCAGCAGTTTATTAGGGGAAGGATATCCCTCCTACGAGCAGTACTTC. The chain is built from TRBV27 and TRBJ2-7; perhaps TRBD1 as D (5 bases). CDR1 is MNHEY and CDR2 is SMNVEV in the germline V gene (reference sequence). The length of the CDR3 is 17 residues. The V and J ends lost 1 base and 0 bases respectively, with 16 bases between them.

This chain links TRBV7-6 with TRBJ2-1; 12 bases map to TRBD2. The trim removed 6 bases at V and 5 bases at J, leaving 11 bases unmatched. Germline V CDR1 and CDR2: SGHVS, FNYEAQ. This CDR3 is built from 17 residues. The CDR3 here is CASRLSGGLAGNNEQFF. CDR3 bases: TGTGCCAGCAGACTCTCCGGGGGACTAGCGGGTAACAATGAGCAGTTCTTC.

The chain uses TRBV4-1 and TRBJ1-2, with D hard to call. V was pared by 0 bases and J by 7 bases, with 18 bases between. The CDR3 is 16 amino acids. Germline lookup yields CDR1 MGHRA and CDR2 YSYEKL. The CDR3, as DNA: TGCGCCAGCAGCCAAGATAACCCCTCAATGGAGGGTGGCTACACCTTC. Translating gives CASSQDNPSMEGGYTF.

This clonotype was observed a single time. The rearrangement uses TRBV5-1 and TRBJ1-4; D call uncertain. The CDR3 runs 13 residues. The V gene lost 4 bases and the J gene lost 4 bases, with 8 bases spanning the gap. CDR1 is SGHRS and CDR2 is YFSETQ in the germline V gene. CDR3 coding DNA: TGCGCCAGCAGCGAAGGGATTAATGAAAAACTGTTTTTT. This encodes CASSEGINEKLFF.

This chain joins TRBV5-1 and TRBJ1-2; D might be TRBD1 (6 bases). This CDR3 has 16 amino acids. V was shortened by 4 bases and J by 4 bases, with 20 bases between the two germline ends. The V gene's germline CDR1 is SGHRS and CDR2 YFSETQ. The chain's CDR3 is CASSPLKQGNIYGYTF. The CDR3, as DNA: TGCGCCAGCAGCCCGCTAAAACAGGGTAACATCTATGGCTACACCTTC. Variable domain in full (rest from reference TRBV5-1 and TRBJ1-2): KAGVTQTPRYLIKTRGQQVTLSCSPISGHRSVSWYQQTPGQGLQFLFEYFSETQRNKGNFPGRFSGRQFSNSRSEMNVSTLELGDSALYLCASSPLKQGNIYGYTFGSGTRLTVV.

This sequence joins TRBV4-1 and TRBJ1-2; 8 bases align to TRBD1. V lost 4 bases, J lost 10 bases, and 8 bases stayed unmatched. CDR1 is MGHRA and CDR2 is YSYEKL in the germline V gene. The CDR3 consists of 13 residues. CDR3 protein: CASSPADRVPYTF. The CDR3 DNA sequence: TGCGCCAGCAGCCCAGCGGACAGGGTCCCCTACACCTTC.

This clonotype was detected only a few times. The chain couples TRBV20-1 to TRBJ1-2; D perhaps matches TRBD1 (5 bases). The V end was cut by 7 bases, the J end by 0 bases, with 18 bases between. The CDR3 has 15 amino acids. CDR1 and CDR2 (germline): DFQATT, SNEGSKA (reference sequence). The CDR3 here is CSVQDPTNSNYGYTF. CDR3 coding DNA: TGCAGTGTACAGGACCCAACCAATTCTAACTATGGCTACACCTTC.

The CDR3 nucleotides are TGTGCCAGCAAACCCGGGGTATTTGGGGAGACCCAGTACTTC. Its translation is CASKPGVFGETQYF. This sequence joins TRBV12-3 or TRBV12-4 and TRBJ2-7; maybe TRBD2 (5 bases). The J call is in doubt because the DNA end fits TRBJ2-5 better. The CDR3 is 14 residues long.

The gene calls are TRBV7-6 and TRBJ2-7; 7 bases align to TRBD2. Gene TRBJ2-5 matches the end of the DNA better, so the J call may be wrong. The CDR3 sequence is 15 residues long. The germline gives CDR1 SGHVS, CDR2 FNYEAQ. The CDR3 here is CASSLSGSGGETQYF. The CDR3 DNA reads TGTGCCAGCAGCTTGTCAGGCTCGGGAGGAGAGACCCAGTACTTC.

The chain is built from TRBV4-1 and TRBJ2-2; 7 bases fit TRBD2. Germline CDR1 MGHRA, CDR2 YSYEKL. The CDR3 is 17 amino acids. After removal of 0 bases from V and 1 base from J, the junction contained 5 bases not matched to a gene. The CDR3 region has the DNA TGCGCCAGCAGCCAAGATGGGCCTAGCGGGAACACCGGGGAGCTGTTTTTT. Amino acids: CASSQDGPSGNTGELFF.

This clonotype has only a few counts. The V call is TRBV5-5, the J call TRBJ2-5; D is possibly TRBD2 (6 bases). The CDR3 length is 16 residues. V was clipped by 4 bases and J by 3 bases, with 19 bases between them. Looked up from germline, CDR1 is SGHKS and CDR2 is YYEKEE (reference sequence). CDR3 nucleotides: TGTGCCAGCAGCGGGTCACGTCTAGGAGGGAAAGAGACCCAGTACTTC. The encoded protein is CASSGSRLGGKETQYF.